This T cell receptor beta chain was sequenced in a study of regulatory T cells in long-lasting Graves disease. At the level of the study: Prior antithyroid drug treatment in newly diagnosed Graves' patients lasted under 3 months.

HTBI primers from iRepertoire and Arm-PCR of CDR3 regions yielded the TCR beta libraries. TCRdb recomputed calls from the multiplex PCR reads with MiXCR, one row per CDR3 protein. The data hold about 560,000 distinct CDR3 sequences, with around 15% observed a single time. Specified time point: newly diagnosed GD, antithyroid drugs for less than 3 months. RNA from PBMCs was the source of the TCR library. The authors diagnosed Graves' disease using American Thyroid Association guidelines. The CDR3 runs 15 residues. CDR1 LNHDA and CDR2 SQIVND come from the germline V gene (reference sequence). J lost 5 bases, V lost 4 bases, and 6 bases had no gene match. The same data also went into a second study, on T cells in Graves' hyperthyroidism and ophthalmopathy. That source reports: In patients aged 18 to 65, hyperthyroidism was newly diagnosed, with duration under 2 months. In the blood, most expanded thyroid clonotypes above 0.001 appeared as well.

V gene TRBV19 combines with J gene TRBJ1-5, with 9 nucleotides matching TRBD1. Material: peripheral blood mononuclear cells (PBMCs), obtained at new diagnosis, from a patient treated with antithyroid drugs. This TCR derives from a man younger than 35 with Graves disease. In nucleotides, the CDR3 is TGTGCCAGTAGTACCGACAGGGGGGTCGATCAGCCCCAGCATTTT. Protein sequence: CASSTDRGVDQPQHF.